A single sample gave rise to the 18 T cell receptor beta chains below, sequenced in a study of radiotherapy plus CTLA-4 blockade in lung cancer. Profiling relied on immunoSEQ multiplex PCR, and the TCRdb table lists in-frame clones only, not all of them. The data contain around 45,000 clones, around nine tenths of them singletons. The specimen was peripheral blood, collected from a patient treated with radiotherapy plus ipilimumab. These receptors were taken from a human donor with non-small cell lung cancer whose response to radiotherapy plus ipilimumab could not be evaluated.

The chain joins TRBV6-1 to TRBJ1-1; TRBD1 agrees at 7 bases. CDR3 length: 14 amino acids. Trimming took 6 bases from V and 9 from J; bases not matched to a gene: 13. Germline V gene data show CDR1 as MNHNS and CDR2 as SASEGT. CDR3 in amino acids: CASSPTRTGAQAFF. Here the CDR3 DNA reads TGTGCCAGCAGCCCTACACGGACAGGTGCACAAGCTTTCTTT.

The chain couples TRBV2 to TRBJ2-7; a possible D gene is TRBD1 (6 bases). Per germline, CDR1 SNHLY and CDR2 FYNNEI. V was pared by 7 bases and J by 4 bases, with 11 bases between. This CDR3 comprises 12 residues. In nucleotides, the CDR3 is TGTGCCAGCACCCGAAGGGGGTACGAGCAGTACTTC. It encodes CASTRRGYEQYF.

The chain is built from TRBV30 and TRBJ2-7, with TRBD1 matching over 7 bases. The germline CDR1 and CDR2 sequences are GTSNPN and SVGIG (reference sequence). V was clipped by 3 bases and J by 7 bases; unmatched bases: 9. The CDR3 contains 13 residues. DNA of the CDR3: TGTGCCTGGAGCCCCGGGACAGTGAGAGAGCAGTACTTC. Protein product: CAWSPGTVREQYF.

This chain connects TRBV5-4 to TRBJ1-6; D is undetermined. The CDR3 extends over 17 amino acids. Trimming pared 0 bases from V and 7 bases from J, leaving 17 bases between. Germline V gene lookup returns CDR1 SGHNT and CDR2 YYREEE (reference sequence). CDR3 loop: CASSLAIPGQVNSPLHF. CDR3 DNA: TGTGCCAGCAGCTTGGCCATACCCGGCCAGGTAAATTCACCCCTCCACTTT.

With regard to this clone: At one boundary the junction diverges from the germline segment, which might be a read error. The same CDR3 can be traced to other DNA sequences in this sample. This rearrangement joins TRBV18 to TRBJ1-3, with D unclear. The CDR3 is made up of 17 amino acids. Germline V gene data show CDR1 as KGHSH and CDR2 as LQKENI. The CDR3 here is CASSPVSLGRTGNTIYF. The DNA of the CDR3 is TGTGCCAGCTCACCAGTGTCGCTGGGGAGAACTGGAAACACTATATATTTT.

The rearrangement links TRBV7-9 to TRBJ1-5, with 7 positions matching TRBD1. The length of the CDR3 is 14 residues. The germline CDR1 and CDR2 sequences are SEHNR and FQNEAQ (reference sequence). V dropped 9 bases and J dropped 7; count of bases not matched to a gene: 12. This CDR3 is CARVKGGGRQPQHF. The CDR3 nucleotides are TGTGCCAGGGTAAAAGGAGGGGGCCGGCAGCCCCAGCATTTT.

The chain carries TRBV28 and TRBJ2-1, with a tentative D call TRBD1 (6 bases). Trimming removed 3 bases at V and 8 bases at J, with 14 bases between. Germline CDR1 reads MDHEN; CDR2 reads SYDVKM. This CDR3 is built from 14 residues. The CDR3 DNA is TGTGCCAGCAGTTTCCGAATACAGGGTTATGAGCAGTTCTTC. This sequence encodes CASSFRIQGYEQFF.

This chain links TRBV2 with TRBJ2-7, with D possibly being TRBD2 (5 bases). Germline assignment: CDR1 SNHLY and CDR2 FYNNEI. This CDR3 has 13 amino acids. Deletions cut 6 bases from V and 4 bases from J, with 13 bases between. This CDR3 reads CASRGASGYEQYF. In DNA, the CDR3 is TGTGCCAGCAGGGGAGCCTCCGGGTACGAGCAGTACTTC.

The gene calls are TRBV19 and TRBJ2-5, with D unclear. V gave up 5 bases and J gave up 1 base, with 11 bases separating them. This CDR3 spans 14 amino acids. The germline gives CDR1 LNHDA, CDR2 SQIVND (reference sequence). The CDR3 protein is CASSQAGPQETQYF. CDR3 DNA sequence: TGTGCCAGTAGTCAAGCAGGCCCCCAAGAGACCCAGTACTTC.

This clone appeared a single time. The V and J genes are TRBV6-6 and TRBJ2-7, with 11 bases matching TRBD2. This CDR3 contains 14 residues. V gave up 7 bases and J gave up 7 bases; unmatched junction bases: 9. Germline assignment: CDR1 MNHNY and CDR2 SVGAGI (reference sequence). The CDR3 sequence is CASISSGGAGEQYF. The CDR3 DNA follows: TGTGCCAGCATTAGTAGCGGGGGGGCCGGGGAGCAGTACTTC.

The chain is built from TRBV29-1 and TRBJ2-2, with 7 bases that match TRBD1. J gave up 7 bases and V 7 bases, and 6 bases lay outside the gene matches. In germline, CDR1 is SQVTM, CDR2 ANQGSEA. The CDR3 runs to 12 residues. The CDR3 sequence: CSGGTGDGELFF. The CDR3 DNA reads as TGCAGCGGGGGTACAGGGGACGGGGAGCTGTTTTTT.

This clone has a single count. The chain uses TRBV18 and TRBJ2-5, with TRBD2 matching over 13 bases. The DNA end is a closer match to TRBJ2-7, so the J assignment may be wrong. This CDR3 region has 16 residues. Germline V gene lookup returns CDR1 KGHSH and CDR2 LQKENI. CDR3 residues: CASSPWTSGSSYEQYF. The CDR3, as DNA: TGTGCCAGCTCACCGTGGACTAGCGGGAGCTCCTACGAGCAGTACTTC.

The CDR3 is CAWSVEGGNTIYF. CDR3 coding DNA: TGTGCCTGGAGTGTAGAGGGGGGGAACACCATATATTTT. The chain carries TRBV30 and TRBJ1-3; the D gene is possibly TRBD1 (6 bases). Germline V gives CDR1 GTSNPN, CDR2 SVGIG (reference sequence). The V gene lost 0 bases and the J gene lost 7 bases, with 10 bases spanning the gap. The CDR3 sequence is 13 residues long.

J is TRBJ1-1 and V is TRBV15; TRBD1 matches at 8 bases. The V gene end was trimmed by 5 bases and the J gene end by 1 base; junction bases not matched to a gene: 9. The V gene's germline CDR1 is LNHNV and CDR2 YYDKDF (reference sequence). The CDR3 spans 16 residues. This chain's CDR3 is CATSFLLGTGNTEAFF. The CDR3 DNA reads TGTGCCACCAGCTTTCTTTTGGGGACAGGGAACACTGAAGCTTTCTTT.

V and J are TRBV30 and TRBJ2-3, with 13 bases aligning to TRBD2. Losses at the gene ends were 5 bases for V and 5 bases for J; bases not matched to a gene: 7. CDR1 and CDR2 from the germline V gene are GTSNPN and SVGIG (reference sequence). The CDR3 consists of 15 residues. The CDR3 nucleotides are TGTGCCTGGGAACTAGCGGGAGGGTCGGGAGATACGCAGTATTTT. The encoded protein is CAWELAGGSGDTQYF.

The CDR3: CASSEWREGKNEQFF. CDR3 sequence (DNA): TGTGCCAGCAGTGAATGGCGGGAGGGGAAAAATGAGCAGTTCTTC. This chain links TRBV2 with TRBJ2-1; TRBD2 matches at 9 bases. Trimming removed 2 bases from V and 7 bases from J; junction bases left unmatched: 6. The CDR3 covers 15 residues. Germline V gives CDR1 SNHLY, CDR2 FYNNEI. Combining the CDR3 with reference TRBV2 and TRBJ2-1 gives the whole variable domain EPEVTQTPSHQVTQMGQEVILRCVPISNHLYFYWYRQILGQKVEFLVSFYNNEISEKSEIFDDQFSVERPDGSNFTLKIRSTKLEDSAMYFCASSEWREGKNEQFFGPGTRLTVL.

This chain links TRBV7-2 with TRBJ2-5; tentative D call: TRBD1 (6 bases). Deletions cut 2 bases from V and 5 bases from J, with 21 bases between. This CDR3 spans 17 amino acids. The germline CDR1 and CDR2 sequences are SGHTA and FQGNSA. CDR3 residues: CASSLNQGRTVGETQYF. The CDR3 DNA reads TGTGCCAGCAGCTTAAATCAGGGGCGAACTGTCGGGGAGACCCAGTACTTC.

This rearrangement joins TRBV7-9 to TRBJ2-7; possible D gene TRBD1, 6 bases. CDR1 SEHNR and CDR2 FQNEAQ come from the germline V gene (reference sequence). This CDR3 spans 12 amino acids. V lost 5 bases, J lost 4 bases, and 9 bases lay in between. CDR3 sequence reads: CASSLGQYEQYF. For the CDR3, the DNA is TGTGCCAGCAGCCTCGGACAGTACGAGCAGTACTTC. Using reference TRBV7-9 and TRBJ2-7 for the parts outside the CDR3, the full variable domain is DTGVSQNPRHKITKRGQNVTFRCDPISEHNRLYWYRQTLGQGPEFLTYFQNEAQLEKSRLLSDRFSAERPKGSFSTLEIQRTEQGDSAMYLCASSLGQYEQYFGPGTRLTVT.